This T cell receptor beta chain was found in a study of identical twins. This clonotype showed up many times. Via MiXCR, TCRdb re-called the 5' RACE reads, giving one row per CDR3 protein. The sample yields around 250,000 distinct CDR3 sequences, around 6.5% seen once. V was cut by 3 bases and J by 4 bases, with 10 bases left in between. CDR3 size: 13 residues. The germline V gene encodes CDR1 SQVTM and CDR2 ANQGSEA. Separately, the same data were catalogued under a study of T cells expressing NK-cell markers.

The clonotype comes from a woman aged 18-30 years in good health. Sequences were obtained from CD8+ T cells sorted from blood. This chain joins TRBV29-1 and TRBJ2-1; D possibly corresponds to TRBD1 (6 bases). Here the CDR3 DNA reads TGCAGCGTTGAGGACAGAACGTACAATGAGCAGTTCTTC. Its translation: CSVEDRTYNEQFF.